This T cell receptor (beta chain) was documented in a study of control samples from healthy donors and cancer patients. Trimming took 2 bases from V and 7 from J, leaving 15 bases between them. The CDR3 consists of 15 residues. Germline values: CDR1 MNHEY, CDR2 SVGAGI. The repertoire was sequenced with immunoSEQ multiplex PCR; TCRdb's copy has only in-frame clones and lacks some. This sample has fewer than 15,000 clones; 75% to 85% occur once, and the top ten carry 8.4%. The sample was formalin-fixed, paraffin-embedded tissue. The chain recombines TRBV6-5 with TRBJ2-1; no clear D gene. The source is a male donor with melanoma. The DNA of the CDR3 is TGTGCCAGCAGTTACGGGCAGGAAATAGTGAATGAGCAGTTCTTC. Encoded protein: CASSYGQEIVNEQFF.